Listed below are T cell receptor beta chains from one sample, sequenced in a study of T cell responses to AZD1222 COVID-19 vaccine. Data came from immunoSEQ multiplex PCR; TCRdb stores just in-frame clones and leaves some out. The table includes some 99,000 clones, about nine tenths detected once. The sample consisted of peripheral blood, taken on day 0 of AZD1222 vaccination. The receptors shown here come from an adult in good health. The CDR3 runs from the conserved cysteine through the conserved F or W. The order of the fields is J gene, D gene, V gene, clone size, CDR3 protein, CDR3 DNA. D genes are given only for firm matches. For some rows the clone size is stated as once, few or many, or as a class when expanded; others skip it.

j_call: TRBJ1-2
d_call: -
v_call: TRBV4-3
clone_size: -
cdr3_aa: CASSHIGTDLYGYTF
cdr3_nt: TGCGCCAGCAGCCACATCGGGACGGACCTTTATGGCTACACCTTC

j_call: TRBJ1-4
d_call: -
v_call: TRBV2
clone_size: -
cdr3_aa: CASRQETHEKLFF
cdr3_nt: TGTGCCAGCAGACAGGAGACCCATGAAAAACTGTTTTTT

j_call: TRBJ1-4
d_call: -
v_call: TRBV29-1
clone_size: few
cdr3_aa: CSVEGGGNEKLFF
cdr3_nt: TGCAGCGTTGAAGGGGGCGGGAATGAAAAACTGTTTTTT

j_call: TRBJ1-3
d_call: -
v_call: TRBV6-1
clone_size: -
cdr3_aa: CASSDGGGVSGNTIYF
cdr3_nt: TGTGCCAGCAGTGATGGGGGCGGCGTCTCTGGAAACACCATATATTTT

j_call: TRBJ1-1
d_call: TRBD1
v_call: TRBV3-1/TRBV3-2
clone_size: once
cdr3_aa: CASSHHSGGQAFF
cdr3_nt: TGTGCCAGCAGCCATCATTCAGGGGGCCAAGCTTTCTTT

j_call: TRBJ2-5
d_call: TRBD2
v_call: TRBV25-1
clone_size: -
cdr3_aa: CASSISAGSRETQYF
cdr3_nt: TGTGCCAGCAGTATATCAGCGGGGTCACGTGAGACCCAGTACTTC

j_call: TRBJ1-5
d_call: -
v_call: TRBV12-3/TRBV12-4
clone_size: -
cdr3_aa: CASSWGSNQPQHF
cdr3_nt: TGTGCCAGCAGTTGGGGTAGCAATCAGCCCCAGCATTTT

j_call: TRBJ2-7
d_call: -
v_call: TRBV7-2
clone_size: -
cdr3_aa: CASSLAGGSYEQYF
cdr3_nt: TGTGCCAGCAGCTTAGCGGGGGGATCCTACGAGCAGTACTTC

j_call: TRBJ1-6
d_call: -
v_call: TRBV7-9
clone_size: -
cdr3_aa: CASSPLWGDYNSPLHF
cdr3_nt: TGTGCCAGCAGCCCGCTGTGGGGCGACTATAATTCACCCCTCCACTTT

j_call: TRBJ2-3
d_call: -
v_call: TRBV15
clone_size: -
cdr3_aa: CATSRVGVPGWSGNTQYF
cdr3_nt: TGTGCCACCAGCAGAGTAGGGGTCCCCGGATGGTCGGGTAATACGCAGTATTTT

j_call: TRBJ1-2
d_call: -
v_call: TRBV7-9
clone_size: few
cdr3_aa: CASSPQGRVYYGYTF
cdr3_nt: TGTGCCAGCAGCCCCCAAGGGCGGGTCTACTATGGCTACACCTTC

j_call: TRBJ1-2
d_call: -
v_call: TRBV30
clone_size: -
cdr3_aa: CAWSLGGTNYGYTF
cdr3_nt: TGTGCCTGGAGCCTTGGGGGGACGAACTATGGCTACACCTTC

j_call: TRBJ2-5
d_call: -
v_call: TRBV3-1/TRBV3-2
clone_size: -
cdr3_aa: CASSLSGGVGETQYF
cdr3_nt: TGTGCCAGCAGCCTATCAGGGGGGGTAGGGGAGACCCAGTACTTC

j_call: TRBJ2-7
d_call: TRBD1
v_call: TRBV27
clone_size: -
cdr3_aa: CASSLWTGKIHEQYF
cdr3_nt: TGTGCCAGCAGTTTATGGACAGGGAAGATCCACGAGCAGTACTTC

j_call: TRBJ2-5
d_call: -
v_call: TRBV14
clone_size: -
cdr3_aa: CASSQVETQYF
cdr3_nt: TGTGCCAGCAGCCAAGTAGAGACCCAGTACTTC

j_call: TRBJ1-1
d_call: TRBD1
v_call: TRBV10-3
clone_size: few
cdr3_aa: CAITGQESNTEAFF
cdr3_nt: TGTGCCATCACCGGACAGGAGTCGAACACTGAAGCTTTCTTT

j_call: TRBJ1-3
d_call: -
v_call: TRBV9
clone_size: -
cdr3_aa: CASSSGGTSGNTIYF
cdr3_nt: TGTGCCAGCAGCTCGGGGGGTACCTCTGGAAACACCATATATTTT

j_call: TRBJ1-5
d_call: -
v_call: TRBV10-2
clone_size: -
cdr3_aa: CASSESQMVAQHF
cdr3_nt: TGCGCCAGCAGTGAGTCGCAGATGGTAGCCCAGCATTTT

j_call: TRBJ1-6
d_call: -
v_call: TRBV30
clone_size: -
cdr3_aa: CAWRSEVSYNSPLHF
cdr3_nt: TGTGCCTGGAGGTCGGAGGTCTCCTATAATTCACCCCTCCACTTT

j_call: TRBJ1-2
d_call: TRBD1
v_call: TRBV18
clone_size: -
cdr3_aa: CASSNQGGGPYGYTF
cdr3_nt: TGTGCCAGCTCCAACCAGGGGGGCGGACCGTATGGCTACACCTTC

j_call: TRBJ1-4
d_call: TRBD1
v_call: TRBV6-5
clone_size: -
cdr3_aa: CASSLTGEKLFF
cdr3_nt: TGTGCCAGCAGTCTGACAGGGGAAAAACTGTTTTTT

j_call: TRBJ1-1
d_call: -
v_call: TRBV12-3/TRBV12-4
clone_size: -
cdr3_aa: CASTADVTEAFF
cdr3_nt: TGTGCCAGCACCGCCGATGTAACTGAAGCTTTCTTT

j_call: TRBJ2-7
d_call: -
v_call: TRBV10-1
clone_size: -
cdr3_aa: CASSELPTVLPFHEQYF
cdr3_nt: TGCGCCAGCAGTGAGTTACCGACAGTTCTCCCCTTCCACGAGCAGTACTTC

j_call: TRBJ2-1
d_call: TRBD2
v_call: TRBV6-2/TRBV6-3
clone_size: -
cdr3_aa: CASSERLAGGHGFF
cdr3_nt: TGTGCCAGCAGCGAAAGACTAGCGGGGGGGCATGGATTCTTC

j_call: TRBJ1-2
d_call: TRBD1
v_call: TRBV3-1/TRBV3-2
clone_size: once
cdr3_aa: CASSQDSGTGHYGYTF
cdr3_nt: TGTGCCAGCAGCCAAGATTCTGGGACAGGGCACTATGGCTACACCTTC

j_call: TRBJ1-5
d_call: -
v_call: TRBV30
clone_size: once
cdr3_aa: CAWSVPRGRTGRNQPQHF
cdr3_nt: TGTGCCTGGAGTGTCCCTCGTGGGAGGACTGGTCGCAATCAGCCCCAGCATTTT

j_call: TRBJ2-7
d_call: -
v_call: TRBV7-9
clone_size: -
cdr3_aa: CASSLDVEAVNPYEQYF
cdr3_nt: TGTGCCAGCAGCTTAGACGTTGAGGCAGTAAACCCCTACGAGCAGTACTTC

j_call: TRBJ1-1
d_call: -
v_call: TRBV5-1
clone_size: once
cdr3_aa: CASSLRRDLRGDTEAFF
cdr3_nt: TGCGCCAGCAGCCTCCGACGGGATTTAAGGGGCGACACTGAAGCTTTCTTT

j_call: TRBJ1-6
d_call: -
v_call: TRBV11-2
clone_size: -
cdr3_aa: CASSSRTSPLHF
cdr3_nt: TGTGCCAGCAGCTCTAGGACTTCACCCCTCCACTTT

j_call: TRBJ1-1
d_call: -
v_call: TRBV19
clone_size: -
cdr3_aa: CASRAGRVNTEAFF
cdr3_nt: TGTGCCAGTCGTGCCGGACGGGTGAACACTGAAGCTTTCTTT

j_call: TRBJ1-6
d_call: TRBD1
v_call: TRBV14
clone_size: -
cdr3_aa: CASSQGQLFSPLHF
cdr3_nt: TGTGCCAGCAGCCAGGGACAGTTGTTCTCACCCCTCCACTTT

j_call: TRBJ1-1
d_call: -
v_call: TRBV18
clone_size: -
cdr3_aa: CASSPPSRGEQPFF
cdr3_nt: TGTGCCAGCTCACCACCGTCCAGGGGAGAGCAACCTTTCTTT

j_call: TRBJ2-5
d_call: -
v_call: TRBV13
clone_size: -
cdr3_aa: CASSLRRWDTKGRQETQYF
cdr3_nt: TGTGCCAGCAGCTTACGCCGTTGGGACACAAAGGGCCGTCAAGAGACCCAGTACTTC

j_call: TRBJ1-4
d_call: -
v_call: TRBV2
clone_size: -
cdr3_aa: CASSERGEKLFF
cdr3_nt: TGTGCCAGCAGTGAAAGGGGGGAAAAACTGTTTTTT

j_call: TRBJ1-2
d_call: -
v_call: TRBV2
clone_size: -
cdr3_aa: CASSPNLYGYTF
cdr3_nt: TGTGCCAGCAGCCCCAACCTCTATGGCTACACCTTC

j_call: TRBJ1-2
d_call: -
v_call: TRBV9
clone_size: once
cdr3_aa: CASSVEGASYGYTF
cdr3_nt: TGTGCCAGCAGCGTAGAAGGGGCTAGCTATGGCTACACCTTC

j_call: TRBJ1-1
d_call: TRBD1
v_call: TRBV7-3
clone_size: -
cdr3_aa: CASSLGWDSLGSTEAFF
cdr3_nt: TGTGCCAGCAGCTTAGGGTGGGACAGCCTCGGAAGCACTGAAGCTTTCTTT

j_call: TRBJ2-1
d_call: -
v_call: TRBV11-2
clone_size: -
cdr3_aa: CASGGASLTVNEQFF
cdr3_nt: TGTGCCAGTGGGGGGGCTAGCCTAACCGTCAATGAGCAGTTCTTC

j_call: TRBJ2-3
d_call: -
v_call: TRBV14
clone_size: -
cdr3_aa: CASSQDSRPSETPESKSTDTQYF
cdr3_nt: TGTGCCAGCAGCCAAGACTCGCGACCCTCAGAAACACCCGAATCCAAGAGCACAGATACGCAGTATTTT

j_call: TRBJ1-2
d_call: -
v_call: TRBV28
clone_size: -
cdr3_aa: CASSLRQGHGYTF
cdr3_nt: TGTGCCAGCAGTCTCCGGCAGGGCCATGGCTACACCTTC

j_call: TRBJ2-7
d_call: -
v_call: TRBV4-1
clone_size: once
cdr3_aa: CASSQYQGPYEQYF
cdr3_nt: TGCGCCAGCAGCCAATACCAGGGTCCCTACGAGCAGTACTTC

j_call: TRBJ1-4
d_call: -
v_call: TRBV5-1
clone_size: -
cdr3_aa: CASSFSGVDEKLFF
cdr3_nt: TGCGCCAGCAGCTTCAGTGGAGTTGACGAAAAACTGTTTTTT

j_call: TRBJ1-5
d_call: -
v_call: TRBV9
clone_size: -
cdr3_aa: CASSEGGFNQPQHF
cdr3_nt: TGTGCCAGCAGCGAGGGGGGTTTCAATCAGCCCCAGCATTTT

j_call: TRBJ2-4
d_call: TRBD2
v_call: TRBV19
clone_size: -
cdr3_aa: CASSMSLAERGAKNIQYF
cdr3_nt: TGTGCCAGTAGTATGTCGCTAGCGGAGAGGGGAGCCAAAAACATTCAGTACTTC